One sample yielded the 7 T cell receptor beta chains listed below, sequenced in a study of blood T cell repertoires in COVID-19. Produced via immunoSEQ multiplex PCR; TCRdb's table is partial and in-frame only. The sample carries about 110,000 clones, around 68% recorded once. Sequencing was done on a sample of peripheral blood. These receptor sequences come from a woman aged 55-70 years with acute or convalescent COVID-19.

The CDR3: CASSLNLGLPVEKLFF. The CDR3, as DNA: TGTGCCAGCAGCTTGAATCTGGGGCTCCCGGTAGAAAAACTGTTTTTT. V is TRBV5-8 and J is TRBJ1-4, with a weak D call TRBD1 (5 bases). Germline values: CDR1 SGHTS, CDR2 YDEGEE. This CDR3 has 16 amino acids. V was pared by 1 base and J by 8 bases, with 18 bases between.

The V call is TRBV10-3, the J call TRBJ1-1; D ambiguous. Germline V gene sequence: CDR1 ENHRY, CDR2 SYGVKD. Trimming stripped 10 bases from V and 4 bases from J, with 10 bases between. This CDR3 is built from 11 residues. The CDR3 reads CATSLATEAFF. The CDR3 DNA reads as TGTGCCACGTCTCTGGCCACTGAAGCTTTCTTT.

The genes are TRBV6-5 and TRBJ2-5; TRBD2 agrees at 7 bases. Germline loops: CDR1 MNHEY, CDR2 SVGAGI. CDR3 length equals 14 residues. The ends lost 2 bases at V and 5 bases at J; junction bases unmatched: 5. CDR3 bases: TGTGCCAGCAGTTACACTGGACTAGGGGAGACCCAGTACTTC. Translated: CASSYTGLGETQYF.

The genes are TRBV4-1 and TRBJ2-4; no reliable D call. Between the trimmed V and J ends, which lost 0 bases and 4 bases, there was a span of 16 bases. CDR1 is MGHRA, CDR2 YSYEKL, per germline. The CDR3 is 17 amino acids. For the CDR3, the DNA is TGCGCCAGCAGCCAAGACCGCACCTCCCCCGGGAAAAACATTCAGTACTTC. This sequence encodes CASSQDRTSPGKNIQYF.

This clone was seen more than once but under ten times. This sequence joins TRBV12-5 and TRBJ2-3; D is undetermined. This CDR3 has 13 residues. V was trimmed by 7 bases and J by 1 base, leaving 9 bases between them. Germline CDR1 is LGHNT and CDR2 is FRNRAP. CDR3 bases: TGTGCTAGTGAGTTCGGTGGCACAGATACGCAGTATTTT. It specifies CASEFGGTDTQYF.

In its sample, this clone was seen many times. The V and J genes are TRBV9 and TRBJ2-2; D uncertain. Trimming removed 3 bases from V and 1 base from J, with 10 bases in between. The germline V gene encodes CDR1 SGDLS and CDR2 YYNGEE. The CDR3 is 15 amino acids. CDR3 nucleotide sequence: TGTGCCAGCAGCGCCCACACGGGGAACACCGGGGAGCTGTTTTTT. This encodes CASSAHTGNTGELFF.

This chain uses TRBV3-1 (or the pseudogene TRBV3-2) with TRBJ1-6; D perhaps matches TRBD1 (5 bases). Trimming left V 9 bases short and J 3 bases short, with 12 bases between. The V gene's germline CDR1 is LGHDT and CDR2 YNNKEL (reference sequence). This CDR3 has 14 residues. The CDR3 is CASSQAVYNSPLHF. The CDR3 coding sequence is TGTGCCAGTTCACAGGCGGTCTATAATTCACCCCTCCACTTT.